This entry describes one TCR beta chain. Its cognate antigen is unknown. Only in-frame clones appear in the TCRdb table, and some are missing; sequencing was by immunoSEQ multiplex PCR. The sample holds 100,000 to 120,000 clones, 90% seen once. Unstimulated regulatory T cells (CD4+CD25+CD127-), CD4+CD25- non-regulatory cells, CD4 and CD8 cells were FACS-sorted from thawed PBMCs. The sample originates from a study of Tregs in tolerant kidney transplant recipients. The study's findings and limits: Some patients' samples used different primers over time, so nucleotide sequences weren't comparable. Findings come from small patient numbers and require larger validation.

The CDR3 contains 15 residues. CDR1 is SNHLY, CDR2 FYNNEI, per germline. V was pared by 1 base and J by 0 bases, with 10 bases between. The J gene is TRBJ2-7, the V gene TRBV2; tentatively, D is TRBD2 (5 bases). This receptor was obtained from a human donor who received a combined kidney and bone marrow transplant. Source: CD4+ T cells from blood, taken before the transplant. The DNA for the CDR3 is TGTGCCAGCAGTGAAGAGGGAGTTAGCTCCTACGAGCAGTACTTC. It encodes CASSEEGVSSYEQYF.